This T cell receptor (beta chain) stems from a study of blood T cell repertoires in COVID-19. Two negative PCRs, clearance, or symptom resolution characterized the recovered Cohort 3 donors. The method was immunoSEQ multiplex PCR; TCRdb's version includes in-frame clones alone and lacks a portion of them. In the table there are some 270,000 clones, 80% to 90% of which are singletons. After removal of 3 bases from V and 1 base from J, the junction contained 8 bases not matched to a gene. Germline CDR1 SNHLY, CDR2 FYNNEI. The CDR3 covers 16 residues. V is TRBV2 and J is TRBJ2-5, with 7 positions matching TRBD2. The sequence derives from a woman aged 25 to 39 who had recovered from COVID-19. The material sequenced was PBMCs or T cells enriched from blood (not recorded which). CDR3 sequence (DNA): TGTGCCAGCAGTGATCGTTTTGAGCGGGGCCAAGAGACCCAGTACTTC. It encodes CASSDRFERGQETQYF.